This T cell receptor beta chain was captured by sequencing in a study of blood T cells in healthy people across ages. This clonotype was detected a few times. As yet, its antigen is unknown. With a J-beta primer mix and a sample-barcoded 5' primer, a second PCR ran roughly 7 to 11 cycles. Every cDNA molecule carried a tag from a template-switch adaptor bearing 12 random nucleotides. Using its own MiXCR run on the 5' RACE reads, TCRdb lists one record per CDR3 protein. The sample includes 700,000 to 850,000 distinct CDR3 sequences, under 40% of them seen just once. V gave up 0 bases and J gave up 0 bases, with 7 bases separating them. The CDR3 loop spans 15 amino acids. Per germline, CDR1 SGHRS and CDR2 YFSETQ. Study outcomes and limitations: Changes in expanded clonotypes were possibly confounded, as the CMV status of donors was unknown. Higher diversity, along with more naive CD4+ cells, distinguished long-lived donors from aged donors.

This TCR was sampled from a man aged 18-30 years in good health. Sample: blood. The chain uses TRBV5-1 and TRBJ1-5; D unresolved. CDR3 residues: CASSLGEASNQPQHF. For the CDR3, the DNA is TGCGCCAGCAGCTTGGGGGAGGCTAGCAATCAGCCCCAGCATTTT.